This T cell receptor (beta chain) was captured by sequencing in a study of graft-versus-host responses after intestinal transplantation. Findings and caveats of the study: Graft-versus-host to host-versus-graft clonal ratios in allografts were high in patients with graft-donor T cell macrochimerism.

Note on this clone: Its specificity is unknown.

V lost 6 bases, J lost 0 bases, and 6 bases stayed unmatched. CDR1 is MDHEN, CDR2 SYDVKM, per germline. This CDR3 region has 17 residues. TCRdb's table, derived via immunoSEQ multiplex PCR, lists solely in-frame clones and lacks some. The data contain tens of thousands of clones, 89% of them seen just once; the ten biggest clones take up approximately 0.56%. The sample here was unstimulated CD4+ T cells sorted from spleen or lymph node cells, taken before transplant. The V and J genes are TRBV28 and TRBJ1-5, with 12 bases fitting TRBD1. The receptor was isolated from a human donor who was the organ donor for an intestinal transplant. In nucleotides, the CDR3 is TGTGCCAGCAGCTGGGGACAGGGGGCTAATAGCAATCAGCCCCAGCATTTT. Residues: CASSWGQGANSNQPQHF.